This is a list of T cell receptor beta chains from one sample in a study of early T cells in non-severe SARS-CoV-2 infection. MiXCR, run by TCRdb on the 5' RACE reads, gives a single entry per CDR3 protein. Among 70,000 to 95,000 distinct CDR3 sequences listed, more than 7.5% were seen once. The material sequenced was whole blood. The receptors derive from an adult who was a healthcare worker with PCR-confirmed SARS-CoV-2 infection or an uninfected control (not recorded which). Each CDR3 is given with its conserved first and last residue. A D gene is named only where the DNA matches it firmly. The size of a clone is reported for some rows only, either as once, few or many, or as a class for expanded clones.

>-|TRBJ2-3|many|TRBV13
CASSLRDRTDTQYF
TGTGCCAGCAGCTTACGCGATCGCACAGATACGCAGTATTTT
>-|TRBJ1-2|few|TRBV27
CASSFGVTYGYTF
TGTGCCAGCAGTTTCGGGGTAACCTATGGCTACACCTTC
>TRBD1|TRBJ2-1|few|TRBV25-1
CASSESVGQGTNEQFF
TGTGCCAGCAGTGAATCCGTGGGACAGGGTACTAATGAGCAGTTCTTC
>-|TRBJ1-5|-|TRBV28
CASSLRAGWGNQPQHF
TGTGCCAGCAGTTTGCGGGCAGGGTGGGGGAATCAGCCCCAGCATTTT
>-|TRBJ2-5|few|TRBV2
CASVDGYQETQYF
TGTGCCAGCGTGGACGGCTACCAAGAGACCCAGTACTTC
>-|TRBJ2-7|few|TRBV21-1
CASSKLRGPLIHEQYF
TGTGCCAGCAGCAAACTGAGAGGACCCCTTATCCACGAGCAGTACTTC
>-|TRBJ1-5|many|TRBV19
CASSSNRAAPYQPQHF
TGTGCCAGTAGTTCAAATCGGGCGGCCCCTTATCAGCCCCAGCATTTT
>-|TRBJ1-4|-|TRBV21-1
CASSSNPRDTNHDEKLFF
TGTGCCAGCAGCAGCAACCCTCGGGACACTAACCATGATGAAAAACTGTTTTTT
>TRBD2|TRBJ2-1|many|TRBV5-1
CASSLAVAGVVPLNEQFF
TGCGCCAGCAGCTTGGCGGTAGCGGGAGTGGTCCCCCTAAATGAGCAGTTCTTC
>TRBD2|TRBJ2-7|many|TRBV7-8
CASSLGTSGGEQYF
TGTGCCAGCAGCTTAGGGACTAGCGGGGGTGAGCAGTACTTC
>TRBD2|TRBJ2-1|many|TRBV24-1
CATSEPGRLAGAFF
TGTGCCACCAGTGAACCCGGGCGACTAGCCGGTGCGTTCTTC
>TRBD1|TRBJ2-7|many|TRBV7-3
CASSRRDRVSHEQYF
TGTGCCAGCAGCCGCCGGGACAGGGTGTCCCACGAGCAGTACTTC
>-|TRBJ2-1|-|TRBV2
CASSKSITGDNEQFF
TGTGCCAGCAGTAAGTCCATTACGGGCGACAATGAGCAGTTCTTC
>-|TRBJ2-3|many|TRBV7-3
CASSFDSTDTQYF
TGTGCCAGCAGCTTCGATAGCACAGATACGCAGTATTTT
>-|TRBJ2-4|few|TRBV5-1
CASRLGPKNIQYF
TGCGCCAGCAGACTCGGACCCAAAAACATTCAGTACTTC
>TRBD1|TRBJ2-1|many|TRBV19
CASSPDRSSYNEQFF
TGTGCCAGTAGCCCGGACAGGAGCTCCTACAATGAGCAGTTCTTC
>TRBD1|TRBJ2-7|many|TRBV25-1
CASSAGQGAYEQYF
TGTGCCAGCAGTGCGGGACAGGGAGCCTACGAGCAGTACTTC
>-|TRBJ2-7|many|TRBV7-2
CASSKDRAYEQYF
TGTGCCAGCAGCAAAGACAGAGCTTACGAGCAGTACTTC
>TRBD2|TRBJ2-1|-|TRBV24-1
CATSIGGRSYNEQFF
TGTGCCACCAGCATTGGCGGGAGGTCCTACAATGAGCAGTTCTTC
>TRBD2|TRBJ2-6|-|TRBV28
CASSHNLAGDSGANVLTF
TGTGCCAGCAGTCACAACCTAGCGGGAGACTCTGGGGCCAACGTCCTGACTTTC
>-|TRBJ1-6|-|TRBV3-1
CASSSLDSSPLHF
TGTGCCAGCAGCAGCCTCGACAGTTCACCCCTCCACTTT
>TRBD1|TRBJ2-1|many|TRBV5-1
CASSWMGQAYNEQFF
TGCGCCAGCAGCTGGATGGGACAGGCTTACAATGAGCAGTTCTTC
>-|TRBJ2-1|-|TRBV11-1
CASSLVGPYNEQFF
TGTGCCAGCAGCTTAGTGGGGCCCTACAATGAGCAGTTCTTC
>-|TRBJ2-7|-|TRBV4-1
CASSQDEPSSYEQYF
TGCGCCAGCAGCCAAGATGAGCCTAGCTCCTACGAGCAGTACTTC
>TRBD1|TRBJ2-7|many|TRBV19
CASGTGKAYEQYF
TGTGCCAGTGGGACAGGGAAGGCCTACGAGCAGTACTTC
>-|TRBJ2-1|many|TRBV20-1
CSARDREHEQFF
TGCAGTGCTAGAGATCGAGAACATGAGCAGTTCTTC
>TRBD1|TRBJ2-7|-|TRBV20-1
CSATGASSYEQYF
TGCAGTGCAACAGGGGCTTCCTCCTACGAGCAGTACTTC
>-|TRBJ2-3|few|TRBV19
CASSIAPRQDTDTQYF
TGTGCCAGTAGTATAGCCCCTCGACAGGACACAGATACGCAGTATTTT
>TRBD1|TRBJ1-6|many|TRBV5-4
CASSRPGQGENSPLHF
TGTGCCAGCAGCCGCCCCGGACAGGGAGAGAATTCACCCCTCCACTTT
>TRBD1|TRBJ1-2|many|TRBV7-3
CASSLTGQGYGYTF
TGTGCCAGCAGCTTAACGGGACAGGGCTATGGCTACACCTTC
>TRBD1|TRBJ2-3|few|TRBV7-9
CASSQATGTDTQYF
TGTGCCAGCAGCCAAGCGACAGGGACAGATACGCAGTATTTT
>-|TRBJ2-1|many|TRBV27
CASSGLLGPYNEQFF
TGTGCCAGCAGTGGGCTTTTGGGCCCCTACAATGAGCAGTTCTTC
>-|TRBJ1-5|-|TRBV5-1
CASSSGPLGGQPQHF
TGCGCCAGCAGCTCTGGACCTCTCGGTGGTCAGCCCCAGCATTTT
>-|TRBJ2-2|many|TRBV11-2
CASSLEGWGTGELFF
TGTGCCAGCAGCCTCGAGGGATGGGGCACCGGGGAGCTGTTTTTT
>-|TRBJ2-3|many|TRBV6-6
CASSSGRAREDTQYF
TGTGCCAGCAGTTCCGGAAGGGCGAGGGAGGATACGCAGTATTTT
>TRBD2|TRBJ2-1|-|TRBV20-1
CRSGISYNEQFF
TGCAGAAGCGGGATCTCCTACAATGAGCAGTTCTTC